These 28 T cell receptor beta chains came from one sample sequenced in a study of shared clonotypes between healthy human individuals. The data were produced by immunoSEQ multiplex PCR, yet TCRdb's version contains in-frame clones alone and is incomplete. The table has a few million clones, roughly 92% seen once. The sequencing sample was made of naive CD4+ T cells sorted from blood. As for subset: CD45RA+ positively selected. The receptor source for this set is a young man in good health.

To note about this clone: Other DNA sequences in this specimen translate into the identical CDR3. The chain employs TRBV5-4 and TRBJ1-3; D gene ambiguous. V was shortened by 0 bases and J by 0 bases, with 4 bases between the two germline ends. The CDR3 contains 14 residues. Per germline, CDR1 SGHNT and CDR2 YYREEE (reference sequence). The CDR3: CASSLEPSGNTIYF. The CDR3 bases are TGTGCCAGCAGCTTGGAACCCTCTGGAAACACCATATATTTT.

The chain recombines TRBV5-1 with TRBJ2-5; D possibly corresponds to TRBD2 (6 bases). This CDR3 contains 12 residues. The germline gives CDR1 SGHRS, CDR2 YFSETQ. V lost 6 bases and J 5 bases, leaving 11 bases between the germline ends. The CDR3 here is CASISTSETQYF. CDR3 DNA sequence: TGCGCCAGCATATCCACTAGCGAGACCCAGTACTTC.

The CDR3 bases are TGTGCCAGCAGCCTTATCTCGGGAAACAACAATGAGCAGTTCTTC. This codes for CASSLISGNNNEQFF. This rearrangement joins TRBV7-9 to TRBJ2-1, with D maybe TRBD2 (5 bases). V was cut by 5 bases and J by 5 bases, with 16 bases left in between. CDR1 and CDR2 (germline): SEHNR, FQNEAQ (reference sequence). The CDR3 covers 15 residues.

A word on this clone: At the DNA level, this CDR3 is encoded by other sequences in the same sample as well. J is TRBJ1-4 and V is TRBV5-1; D ambiguous. CDR1 is SGHRS and CDR2 is YFSETQ in the germline V gene. Between the trimmed V and J ends, which lost 0 bases and 0 bases, there was a span of 6 bases. This CDR3 is 15 amino acids long. The CDR3 DNA reads as TGCGCCAGCAGCTTGGATACAGCAACTAATGAAAAACTGTTTTTT. It encodes CASSLDTATNEKLFF.

The gene calls are TRBV7-2 and TRBJ2-7, with D maybe TRBD2 (6 bases). V gave up 5 bases and J gave up 0 bases, with 14 bases separating them. Germline lookup yields CDR1 SGHTA and CDR2 FQGNSA. CDR3 length equals 15 residues. This chain's CDR3 is CASSTDLALSYEQYF. The CDR3 DNA follows: TGTGCCAGCAGCACCGACCTAGCGCTCTCCTACGAGCAGTACTTC.

Worth noting for this clone: The sample contains more than one DNA sequence encoding this CDR3. The rearrangement uses TRBV4-1 and TRBJ2-7, with 12 bases matching TRBD2. Trimming took 1 base from V and 4 from J; bases not matched to a gene: 2. The length of the CDR3 is 15 residues. Germline V gene data show CDR1 as MGHRA and CDR2 as YSYEKL. In nucleotides, the CDR3 is TGCGCCAGCAGCCAAGGGACTAGCGGGACGTACGAGCAGTACTTC. Translation: CASSQGTSGTYEQYF.

In its sample, this clone was seen a few times. The chain couples TRBV9 to TRBJ2-5; TRBD1 aligns across 9 bases. The V and J ends lost 3 bases and 4 bases, in that order; junction bases with no gene match: 7. Germline values: CDR1 SGDLS, CDR2 YYNGEE. This CDR3 region has 15 residues. The CDR3, as DNA: TGTGCCAGCAGCGCGACCGGGACAGGGCCAGAGACCCAGTACTTC. This sequence encodes CASSATGTGPETQYF.

The chain employs TRBV9 and TRBJ1-6; no firm D call. CDR3 size: 13 residues. The V end lost 4 bases, the J end lost 8 bases, and 10 bases lay between the germline ends. Germline CDR1 reads SGDLS; CDR2 reads YYNGEE. The CDR3: CASSPGIHSPLHF. The CDR3 bases are TGTGCCAGCAGCCCCGGGATTCATTCACCCCTCCACTTT.

CDR3 residues: CAWSREGISTDTQYF. The CDR3 region has the DNA TGTGCCTGGAGCAGGGAAGGGATTAGCACAGATACGCAGTATTTT. The J gene is TRBJ2-3, the V gene TRBV30; D is possibly TRBD1 (5 bases). This CDR3 is 15 amino acids long. Germline V lookup: CDR1 GTSNPN, CDR2 SVGIG (reference sequence). V was clipped by 3 bases and J by 0 bases, with 13 bases between them.

The V gene is TRBV27, the J gene TRBJ2-3; D is uncertain. The CDR3 consists of 13 residues. V was clipped by 3 bases and J by 3 bases, with 7 bases between them. Germline values: CDR1 MNHEY, CDR2 SMNVEV (reference sequence). The CDR3 loop is CASSFQDTDTQYF. As DNA, the CDR3 is TGTGCCAGCAGTTTCCAGGATACAGATACGCAGTATTTT.

The genes are TRBV7-2 and TRBJ1-1, with D unresolved. Per germline, CDR1 SGHTA and CDR2 FQGNSA. V lost 6 bases to trimming and J lost 5 bases, with 19 bases between them. CDR3 size: 15 residues. Here the CDR3 DNA reads TGTGCCAGCAGGACCTTAGGTGGGATTGGTACTGAAGCTTTCTTT. Protein: CASRTLGGIGTEAFF.

The CDR3 loop is CASSNWTSGGVTGELFF. The CDR3 nucleotides read TGTGCCAGTAGTAACTGGACTAGCGGAGGGGTTACCGGGGAGCTGTTTTTT. V and J are TRBV19 and TRBJ2-2; 10 nucleotides line up with TRBD2. This CDR3 spans 17 amino acids. J lost 5 bases, V lost 4 bases, and 10 bases had no gene match. In germline, CDR1 is LNHDA, CDR2 SQIVND (reference sequence). Based on the CDR3 plus reference TRBV19 and TRBJ2-2, the full variable domain is DGGITQSPKYLFRKEGQNVTLSCEQNLNHDAMYWYRQDPGQGLRLIYYSQIVNDFQKGDIAEGYSVSREKKESFPLTVTSAQKNPTAFYLCASSNWTSGGVTGELFFGEGSRLTVL.

This chain uses TRBV14 with TRBJ1-2, with a tentative D call TRBD1 (5 bases). Germline V gene sequence: CDR1 SGHDN, CDR2 FVKESK. V was shortened by 1 base and J by 4 bases, with 13 bases between the two germline ends. The CDR3 loop spans 15 amino acids. As DNA, the CDR3 is TGTGCCAGCAGCCAAGGGAGGGGCGCCGGCTATGGCTACACCTTC. Residues: CASSQGRGAGYGYTF.

The gene calls are TRBV19 and TRBJ1-6; 7 nucleotides align to TRBD1. CDR1 LNHDA and CDR2 SQIVND come from the germline V gene (reference sequence). The CDR3 loop spans 14 amino acids. V lost 5 bases and J lost 12; bases outside the gene matches: 10. The DNA for the CDR3 is TGTGCCAGTAGTCAAGGACAGGCTTTGGGACCCCTCCACTTT. Its protein is CASSQGQALGPLHF.

This chain connects TRBV7-2 to TRBJ1-4; D is unresolved. The CDR3 consists of 12 residues. V was trimmed by 2 bases and J by 7 bases, leaving 5 bases between them. CDR1 is SGHTA and CDR2 is FQGNSA in the germline V gene. The CDR3 loop is CASSLWGEKLFF. In nucleotides, the CDR3 is TGTGCCAGCAGCTTATGGGGTGAAAAACTGTTTTTT.

V and J are TRBV6-5 and TRBJ2-1, with a tentative D call TRBD1 (6 bases). Germline values: CDR1 MNHEY, CDR2 SVGAGI. The length of the CDR3 is 13 residues. V was pared by 9 bases and J by 9 bases, with 18 bases between. CDR3 amino acids: CASREGGSSEQFF. CDR3 coding DNA: TGTGCCAGTCGGGAAGGGGGTTCGAGTGAGCAGTTCTTC.

The rearrangement links TRBV5-5 to TRBJ1-1, with 9 bases aligning to TRBD1. The CDR3 has 14 amino acids. The germline V gene encodes CDR1 SGHKS and CDR2 YYEKEE (reference sequence). J gave up 6 bases and V 3 bases, and 6 bases lay outside the gene matches. In nucleotides, the CDR3 is TGTGCCAGCAGCTCCGGGACAGGGACGGCTGAAGCTTTCTTT. This encodes CASSSGTGTAEAFF.

About this clone itself: This sample includes further DNA sequences coding for the same CDR3. J is TRBJ2-3 and V is TRBV7-6; D not certain. V lost 5 bases and J lost 0, with 3 bases in between. The CDR3 is 12 amino acids. The V gene's germline CDR1 is SGHVS and CDR2 FNYEAQ. The CDR3 spells CASSPSTDTQYF. The CDR3 coding sequence is TGTGCCAGCAGCCCCAGCACAGATACGCAGTATTTT.

The chain recombines TRBV6-5 with TRBJ1-1; tentative D call: TRBD1 (6 bases). The CDR3 length is 13 residues. V lost 6 bases and J lost 6, with 14 bases in between. Germline CDR1 and CDR2: MNHEY and SVGAGI. CDR3: CASRGRGISEAFF. The DNA of the CDR3 is TGTGCCAGCAGGGGCAGGGGAATTTCTGAAGCTTTCTTT.

The gene calls are TRBV6-5 and TRBJ2-7; 7 nucleotides agree with TRBD1. Germline CDR1 is MNHEY and CDR2 is SVGAGI. Losses at the gene ends were 2 bases for V and 2 bases for J; bases not matched to a gene: 6. CDR3 size: 15 residues. CDR3 sequence (DNA): TGTGCCAGCAGTTACAACGGGCAGGGGGCCTACGAGCAGTACTTC. Its protein is CASSYNGQGAYEQYF.

This clone was counted once. The chain recombines TRBV7-8 with TRBJ2-5, with 8 nucleotides matching TRBD2. The CDR3 is made up of 17 amino acids. V lost 1 base and J lost 0; bases outside the gene matches: 7. Germline CDR1 SGHVS, CDR2 FQNEAQ. In DNA, the CDR3 is TGTGCCAGCAGCTTAGTGGTTAGCGGGATGTACCAAGAGACCCAGTACTTC. It specifies CASSLVVSGMYQETQYF.

This clone appeared a single time. The DNA of the CDR3 is TGCAGCGGTTGCGAAGGGGGGGAGAAGACCCAGTACTTC. This translates into CSGCEGGEKTQYF. The chain is built from TRBV29-1 and TRBJ2-5, with TRBD2 as a possible D gene (7 bases). Trimming pared 7 bases from V and 6 bases from J, leaving 18 bases between. The CDR3 length is 13 residues. Germline V CDR1 and CDR2: SQVTM, ANQGSEA. The full variable domain, with the rest looked up from reference TRBV29-1 and TRBJ2-5, is SAVISQKPSRDICQRGTSLTIQCQVDSQVTMMFWYRQQPGQSLTLIATANQGSEATYESGFVIDKFPISRPNLTFSTLTVSNMSPEDSSIYLCSGCEGGEKTQYFGPGTRLLVL.

This clone was picked up a small number of times. The chain uses TRBV30 and TRBJ1-1, with a weak D call TRBD1 (6 bases). CDR3 size: 13 residues. Trimming pared 7 bases from V and 1 base from J, leaving 13 bases between. Germline assignment: CDR1 GTSNPN and CDR2 SVGIG (reference sequence). CDR3 nucleotide sequence: TGTGCCTTTGAGGGACAACCGAACACTGAAGCTTTCTTT. Its protein product is CAFEGQPNTEAFF. The full variable domain, in which reference TRBV30 and TRBJ1-1 provide the parts outside the CDR3, is SQTIHQWPATLVQPVGSPLSLECTVEGTSNPNLYWYRQAAGRGLQLLFYSVGIGQISSEVPQNLSASRPQDRQFILSSKKLLLSDSGFYLCAFEGQPNTEAFFGQGTRLTVV.

The chain combines TRBV27 with TRBJ2-7; D gene unclear. Germline V gene sequence: CDR1 MNHEY, CDR2 SMNVEV (reference sequence). The CDR3 runs 13 residues. Trimming removed 5 bases from V and 0 bases from J, with 8 bases in between. CDR3 protein: CASSAWGSYEQYF. CDR3 in DNA: TGTGCCAGCAGTGCCTGGGGCTCCTACGAGCAGTACTTC.

The V gene is TRBV6-6, the J gene TRBJ1-1; D is possibly TRBD1 (6 bases). The germline V gene has CDR1 MNHNY and CDR2 SVGAGI (reference sequence). V lost 4 bases to trimming and J lost 11 bases, with 17 bases between them. The CDR3 extends over 13 amino acids. The CDR3 loop reads CASSFTGGMNAFF. The CDR3 bases are TGTGCCAGCAGTTTTACGGGGGGCATGAATGCTTTCTTT.

The chain carries TRBV11-2 and TRBJ2-2; D gene unclear. V lost 5 bases and J lost 7, with 14 bases in between. Germline CDR1 is SGHAT and CDR2 is FQNNGV. This CDR3 spans 14 amino acids. CDR3 in amino acids: CASSRQYQGGELFF. The CDR3, as DNA: TGTGCCAGCAGCCGCCAATATCAAGGCGGGGAGCTGTTTTTT.

Only one count was recorded for this clone. Other nucleotide sequences from this sample produce the same CDR3. The chain employs TRBV11-2 and TRBJ1-5; D is possibly TRBD1 (5 bases). Looked up from germline, CDR1 is SGHAT and CDR2 is FQNNGV. V was cut by 3 bases and J by 3 bases, with 9 bases left in between. The CDR3 loop spans 14 amino acids. The CDR3 DNA follows: TGTGCCAGCAGCTTGGGGACGGTCAATCAGCCCCAGCATTTT. It translates to CASSLGTVNQPQHF.

This chain connects TRBV5-1 to TRBJ2-3, with no clear D. CDR1 is SGHRS and CDR2 is YFSETQ in the germline V gene. V was pared by 0 bases and J by 10 bases, with 12 bases between. The CDR3 runs to 13 residues. The CDR3 here is CASSLADRSAQYF. The CDR3 region has the DNA TGCGCCAGCAGCTTGGCCGATAGGTCGGCGCAGTATTTT.